This note documents a single T cell receptor (beta chain) sequence. Study processing details: Quantification of nucleated cells was approximated via reference gene primer amplification. Only in-frame clones appear in the TCRdb table, and some are missing; sequencing was by immunoSEQ multiplex PCR. For V, J and clone size, that table is used; D and trimming come from the DNA. The table records about 100,000 clones, around 86% of them present only once. These data belong to a study of blood T cell repertoires in COVID-19. Study at large: There were acute and convalescent COVID-19 samples, and they came from the United States, Italy and Spain. The cDNA or gDNA used as material had been derived from T cells, B-cell-depleted T cells, or PBMCs.

The CDR3 loop spans 13 amino acids. Germline V gene data show CDR1 as MGHRA and CDR2 as YSYEKL. V was clipped by 3 bases and J by 7 bases, with 13 bases between them. The receptor was derived from a man in his fifties or sixties with acute or convalescent COVID-19. The sequenced material came from peripheral blood. This chain connects TRBV4-1 to TRBJ2-7; possibly TRBD1 for D (6 bases). CDR3 sequence: CASSHPQGLEQYF. The CDR3, as DNA: TGCGCCAGCAGCCACCCACAGGGCCTGGAGCAGTACTTC.